These 3 T cell receptor beta chains came from one sample sequenced in a study of shared clonotypes between healthy human individuals. Some clones are missing from TCRdb's copy, which holds only in-frame ones; the method was immunoSEQ multiplex PCR. The sample has some 470,000 clones; around 80% are singletons. The sample was PBMCs. The origin of the receptors is a woman between 40 and 55 years old in good health. Some clones in this sample may be carry-over from other donors' samples.

The rearrangement joins TRBV15 to TRBJ2-1; D gene ambiguous. V shed 0 bases and J shed 6 bases, with 6 bases lying between them. The CDR3 consists of 13 residues. CDR1 LNHNV and CDR2 YYDKDF come from the germline V gene (reference sequence). The CDR3 DNA is TGTGCCACCAGCAGAGATGCGGTCAATGAGCAGTTCTTC. Translating it yields CATSRDAVNEQFF.

This clone turned up a few times. The chain couples TRBV9 to TRBJ2-5; 7 bases are shared with TRBD1. Germline-derived CDR1 and CDR2 are SGDLS and YYNGEE. The CDR3 is 15 residues long. V was pared by 6 bases and J by 5 bases, with 13 bases of the junction left unmatched. This CDR3 is CASTRQGYLEETQYF. CDR3 bases: TGTGCCAGCACCCGACAGGGCTACCTGGAGGAGACCCAGTACTTC.

This chain joins TRBV28 and TRBJ2-5; D is ambiguous. The V end lost 1 base, the J end lost 0 bases, and 3 bases lay between the germline ends. This CDR3 spans 13 amino acids. Looked up from germline, CDR1 is MDHEN and CDR2 is SYDVKM. The CDR3 DNA reads as TGTGCCAGCAGTTTATTGGACCAAGAGACCCAGTACTTC. This gives the protein CASSLLDQETQYF.